One T cell receptor beta chain is described in this entry. The antigen is unknown. The method was immunoSEQ multiplex PCR; TCRdb's version includes in-frame clones alone and lacks a portion of them. The profile shows 90,000 to 120,000 clones, approximately 87% of them singletons. These data are taken from a study of T cell responses to AZD1222 COVID-19 vaccine. In the study overall: Second doses were pooled across both intervals (about 4 or about 12 weeks). Points from the study as a whole: White British people made up most donors, females outnumbered males, and clonal diversity was possibly underestimated. Vaccine-related CD4 TCRs covered spike, predominating at 160-218 and 743-854.

The CDR3 runs 14 residues. Trimming took 0 bases from V and 12 from J, leaving 12 bases between them. The germline gives CDR1 LGHNA, CDR2 YNFKEQ. V and J are TRBV4-2 and TRBJ1-6; D remains unclear. The specimen was peripheral blood, collected on day 0 of AZD1222 vaccination. This TCR derives from an adult in good health. CDR3 in DNA: TGTGCCAGCAGCCAAGAAATCCGTGGAGTACCCCTCCACTTT. It codes for CASSQEIRGVPLHF.